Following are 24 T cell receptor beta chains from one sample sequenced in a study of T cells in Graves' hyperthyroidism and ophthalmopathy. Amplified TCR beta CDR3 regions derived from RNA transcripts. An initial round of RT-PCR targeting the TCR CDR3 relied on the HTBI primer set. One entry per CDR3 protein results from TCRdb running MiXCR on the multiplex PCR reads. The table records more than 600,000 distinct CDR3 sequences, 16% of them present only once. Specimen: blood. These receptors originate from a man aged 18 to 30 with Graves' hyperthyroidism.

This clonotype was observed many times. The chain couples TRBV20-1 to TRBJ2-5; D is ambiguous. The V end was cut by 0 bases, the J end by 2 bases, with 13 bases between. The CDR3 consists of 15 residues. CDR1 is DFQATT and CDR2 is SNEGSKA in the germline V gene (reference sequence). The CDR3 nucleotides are TGCAGTGCTAGAGATGGCGTCCGACATCAAGAGACCCAGTACTTC. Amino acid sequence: CSARDGVRHQETQYF.

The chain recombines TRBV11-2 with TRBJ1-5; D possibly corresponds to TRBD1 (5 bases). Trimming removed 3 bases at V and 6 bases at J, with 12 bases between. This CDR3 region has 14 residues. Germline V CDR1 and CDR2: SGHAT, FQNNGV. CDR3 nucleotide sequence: TGTGCCAGCAGCTTGGTTCAGGGCGCTCAGCCCCAGCATTTT. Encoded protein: CASSLVQGAQPQHF.

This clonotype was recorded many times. CDR3 bases: TGTGCCAGCAGTCAACAGGGAACGGACACTGAAGCTTTCTTT. Amino acids: CASSQQGTDTEAFF. The chain recombines TRBV12-3 or TRBV12-4 with TRBJ1-1, with D perhaps TRBD1 (6 bases). The CDR3 has 14 residues. Trimming shortened V by 5 bases and J by 3 bases, and 13 bases separated the two germline ends.

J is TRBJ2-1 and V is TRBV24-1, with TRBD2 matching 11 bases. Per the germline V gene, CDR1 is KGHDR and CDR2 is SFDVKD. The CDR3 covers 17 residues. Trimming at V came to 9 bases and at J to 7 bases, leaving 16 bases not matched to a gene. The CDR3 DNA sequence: TGTGCCACCGCGGCACGGCCGGGACTAGCGGCGATAAATGAGCAGTTCTTC. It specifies CATAARPGLAAINEQFF.

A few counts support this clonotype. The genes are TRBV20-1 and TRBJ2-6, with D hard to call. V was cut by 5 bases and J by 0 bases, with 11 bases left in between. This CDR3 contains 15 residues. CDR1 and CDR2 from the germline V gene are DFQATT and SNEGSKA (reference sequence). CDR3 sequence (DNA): TGCAGTGCTCCAACCCGAGACTCTGGGGCCAACGTCCTGACTTTC. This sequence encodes CSAPTRDSGANVLTF.

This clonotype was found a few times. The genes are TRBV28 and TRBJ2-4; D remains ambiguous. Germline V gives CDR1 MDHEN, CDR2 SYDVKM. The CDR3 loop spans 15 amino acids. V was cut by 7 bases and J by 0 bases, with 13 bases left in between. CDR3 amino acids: CASKMVGLAKNIQYF. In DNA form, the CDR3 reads TGTGCCAGCAAAATGGTCGGTCTAGCCAAAAACATTCAGTACTTC.

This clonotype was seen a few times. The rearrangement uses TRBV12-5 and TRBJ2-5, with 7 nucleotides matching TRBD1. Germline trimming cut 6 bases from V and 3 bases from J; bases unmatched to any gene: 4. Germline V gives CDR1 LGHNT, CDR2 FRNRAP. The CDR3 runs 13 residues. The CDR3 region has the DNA TGTGCTAGTGGCCCCGACAGGGAAGAGACCCAGTACTTC. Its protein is CASGPDREETQYF.

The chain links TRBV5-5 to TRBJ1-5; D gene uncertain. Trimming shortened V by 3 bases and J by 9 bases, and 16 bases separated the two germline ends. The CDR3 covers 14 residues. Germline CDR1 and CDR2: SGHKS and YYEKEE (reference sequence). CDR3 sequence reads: CASSSRKDQRPQHF. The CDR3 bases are TGTGCCAGCAGCTCTCGTAAGGACCAAAGGCCCCAGCATTTT.

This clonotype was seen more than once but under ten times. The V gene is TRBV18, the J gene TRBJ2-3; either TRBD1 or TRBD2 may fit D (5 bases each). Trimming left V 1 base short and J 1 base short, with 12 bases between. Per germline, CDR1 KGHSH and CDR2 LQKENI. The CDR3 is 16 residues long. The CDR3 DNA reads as TGTGCCAGCTCACCACGCACGGGGCCTGGCACAGATACGCAGTATTTT. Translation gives CASSPRTGPGTDTQYF.

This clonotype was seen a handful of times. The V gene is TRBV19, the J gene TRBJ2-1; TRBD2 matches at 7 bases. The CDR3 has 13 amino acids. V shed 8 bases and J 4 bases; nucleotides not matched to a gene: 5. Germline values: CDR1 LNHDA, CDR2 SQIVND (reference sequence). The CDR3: CASATSDYNEQFF. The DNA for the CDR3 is TGTGCCAGTGCAACTAGCGATTACAATGAGCAGTTCTTC.

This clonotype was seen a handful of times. Here the CDR3 DNA reads TGTGCCAGCAGCTACGGGTTATTAGCCAAAAACATTCAGTACTTC. Translated: CASSYGLLAKNIQYF. The gene calls are TRBV14 and TRBJ2-4; D unclear. The V gene lost 5 bases and the J gene lost 0 bases, with 11 bases spanning the gap. The germline gives CDR1 SGHDN, CDR2 FVKESK. The CDR3 is 15 amino acids. Drawing the rest from reference TRBV14 and TRBJ2-4, the complete variable domain is EAGVTQFPSHSVIEKGQTVTLRCDPISGHDNLYWYRRVMGKEIKFLLHFVKESKQDESGMPNNRFLAERTGGTYSTLKVQPAELEDSGVYFCASSYGLLAKNIQYFGAGTRLSVL.

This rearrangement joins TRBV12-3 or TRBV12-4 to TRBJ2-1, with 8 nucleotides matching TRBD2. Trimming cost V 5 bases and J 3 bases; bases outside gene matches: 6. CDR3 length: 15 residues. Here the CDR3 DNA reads TGTGCCAGCAGTCCGGGGGGGGAGAGCTACAATGAGCAGTTCTTC. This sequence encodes CASSPGGESYNEQFF.

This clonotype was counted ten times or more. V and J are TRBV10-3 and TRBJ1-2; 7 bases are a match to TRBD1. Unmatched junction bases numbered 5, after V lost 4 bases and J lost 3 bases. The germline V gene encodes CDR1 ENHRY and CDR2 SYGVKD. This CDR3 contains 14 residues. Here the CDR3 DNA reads TGTGCCATCAGTGCGGCAGGGGGGGACTATGGCTACACCTTC. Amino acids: CAISAAGGDYGYTF.

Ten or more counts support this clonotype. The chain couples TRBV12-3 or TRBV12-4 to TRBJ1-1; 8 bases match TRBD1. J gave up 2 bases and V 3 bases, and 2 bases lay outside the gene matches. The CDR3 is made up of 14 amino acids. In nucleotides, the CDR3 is TGTGCCAGCAGTTTTCAGGGGGCCAACACTGAAGCTTTCTTT. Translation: CASSFQGANTEAFF.

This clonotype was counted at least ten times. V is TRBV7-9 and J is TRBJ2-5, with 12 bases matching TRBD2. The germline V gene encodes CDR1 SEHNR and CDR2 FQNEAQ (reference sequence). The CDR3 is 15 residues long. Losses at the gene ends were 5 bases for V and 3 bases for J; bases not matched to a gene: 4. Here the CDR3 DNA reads TGTGCCAGCAGCAAGAGACTAGCGGGAGAAGAGACCCAGTACTTC. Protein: CASSKRLAGEETQYF. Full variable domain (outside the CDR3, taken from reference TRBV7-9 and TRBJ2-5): DTGVSQNPRHKITKRGQNVTFRCDPISEHNRLYWYRQTLGQGPEFLTYFQNEAQLEKSRLLSDRFSAERPKGSFSTLEIQRTEQGDSAMYLCASSKRLAGEETQYFGPGTRLLVL.

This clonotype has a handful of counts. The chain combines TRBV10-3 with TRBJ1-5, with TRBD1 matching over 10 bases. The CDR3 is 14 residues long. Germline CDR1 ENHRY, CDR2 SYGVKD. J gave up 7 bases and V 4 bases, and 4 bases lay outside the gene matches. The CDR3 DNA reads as TGTGCCATCAGTGGCGGGACAGGGGAACAGCCCCAGCATTTT. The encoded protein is CAISGGTGEQPQHF.

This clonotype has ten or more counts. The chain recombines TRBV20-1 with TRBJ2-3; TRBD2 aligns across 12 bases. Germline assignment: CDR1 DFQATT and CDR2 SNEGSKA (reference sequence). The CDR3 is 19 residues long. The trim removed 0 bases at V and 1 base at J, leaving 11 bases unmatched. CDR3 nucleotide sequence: TGCAGTGCTAGAGATCTGCGGCTAGCGGGAGGGCCCGGCACAGATACGCAGTATTTT. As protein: CSARDLRLAGGPGTDTQYF.

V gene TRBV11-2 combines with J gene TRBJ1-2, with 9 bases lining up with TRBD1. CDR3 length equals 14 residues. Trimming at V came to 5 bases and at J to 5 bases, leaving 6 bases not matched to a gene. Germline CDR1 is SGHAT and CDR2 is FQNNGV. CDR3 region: CASSPGGTGYGYTF. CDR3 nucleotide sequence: TGTGCCAGCAGCCCCGGAGGGACAGGGTATGGCTACACCTTC.

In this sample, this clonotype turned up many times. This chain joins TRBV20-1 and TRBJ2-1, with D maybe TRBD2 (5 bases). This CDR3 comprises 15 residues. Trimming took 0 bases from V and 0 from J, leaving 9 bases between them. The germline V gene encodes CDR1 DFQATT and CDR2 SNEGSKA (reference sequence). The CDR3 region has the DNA TGCAGTGCTAGAGAGGTCGGGAACTCCTACAATGAGCAGTTCTTC. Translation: CSAREVGNSYNEQFF.

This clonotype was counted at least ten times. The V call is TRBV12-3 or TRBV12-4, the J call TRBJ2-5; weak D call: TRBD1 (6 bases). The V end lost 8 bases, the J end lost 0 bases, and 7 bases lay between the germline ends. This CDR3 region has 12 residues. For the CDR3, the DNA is TGTGCCAGCCGGACAGACCAAGAGACCCAGTACTTC. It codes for CASRTDQETQYF.

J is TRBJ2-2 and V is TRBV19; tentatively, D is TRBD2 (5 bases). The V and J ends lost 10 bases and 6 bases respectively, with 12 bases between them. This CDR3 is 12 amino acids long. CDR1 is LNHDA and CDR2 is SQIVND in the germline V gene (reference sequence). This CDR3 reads CAISLVSGELFF. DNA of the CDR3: TGTGCCATCTCACTAGTCTCCGGGGAGCTGTTTTTT. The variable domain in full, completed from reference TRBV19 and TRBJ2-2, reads DGGITQSPKYLFRKEGQNVTLSCEQNLNHDAMYWYRQDPGQGLRLIYYSQIVNDFQKGDIAEGYSVSREKKESFPLTVTSAQKNPTAFYLCAISLVSGELFFGEGSRLTVL.

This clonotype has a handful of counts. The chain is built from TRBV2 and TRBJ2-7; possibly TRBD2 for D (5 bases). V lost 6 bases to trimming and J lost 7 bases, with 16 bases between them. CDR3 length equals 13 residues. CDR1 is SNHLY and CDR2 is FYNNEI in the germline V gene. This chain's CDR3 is CASRVGGWREQYF. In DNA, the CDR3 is TGTGCCAGCAGGGTGGGCGGGTGGCGGGAGCAGTACTTC.

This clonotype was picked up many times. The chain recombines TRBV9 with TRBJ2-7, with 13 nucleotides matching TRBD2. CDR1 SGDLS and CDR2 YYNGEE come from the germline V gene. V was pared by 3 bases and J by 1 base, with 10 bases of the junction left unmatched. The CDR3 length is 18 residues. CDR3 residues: CASSAAARTSGGSYEQYF. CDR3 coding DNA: TGTGCCAGCAGCGCCGCGGCCCGGACTAGCGGGGGATCCTACGAGCAGTACTTC.

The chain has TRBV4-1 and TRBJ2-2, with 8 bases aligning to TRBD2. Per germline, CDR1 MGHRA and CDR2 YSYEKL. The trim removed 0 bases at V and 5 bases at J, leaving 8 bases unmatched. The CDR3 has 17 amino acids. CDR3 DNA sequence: TGCGCCAGCAGCCAAGATCCCAGCGGGAGTACGACCGGGGAGCTGTTTTTT. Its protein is CASSQDPSGSTTGELFF.